The rows below give T cell receptor beta chains drawn from one sample of a study of post-analysis software for immune sequencing data. TCRdb recomputed calls from the PCR reads with MiXCR, one row per CDR3 protein. The data show 500,000 to 600,000 distinct CDR3 sequences, 40% to 50% seen once. Material for sequencing was blood. The receptors shown here come from a girl aged 5-17 years with multiple sclerosis. The CDR3 runs from the conserved cysteine through the conserved F or W. D genes are given only for firm matches. Clone size is not always given. Where it is, it says once, few, many or a class for expanded clones.

TRBJ2-7,TRBV5-1,TRBD1,few,TGCGCCAGCAGCTTGGAGGGACAGGTGGCCTACGAGCAGTACTTC,CASSLEGQVAYEQYF
TRBJ2-1,TRBV5-1,TRBD2,NA,TGCGCCAGCAGCTTGCGGCTAGCGGGAGGGAACAATGAGCAGTTCTTC,CASSLRLAGGNNEQFF
TRBJ1-2,TRBV12-3/TRBV12-4,TRBD1,once,TGTGCCAGCAGTTTAAGCACAGGGGGCAATGACTACACCTTC,CASSLSTGGNDYTF
TRBJ2-5,TRBV4-1,NA,NA,TGCGCCAGCAGCCATGGGGTCCAAGAGACCCGGTACTTC,CASSHGVQETRYF
TRBJ2-1,TRBV6-4,NA,NA,TGTGCCAGCTCCCTCGAGGACGGGGCCAATGAGCAGTTCTTC,CASSLEDGANEQFF
TRBJ2-1,TRBV20-1,NA,few,TGCAGTGCTAGCGCGGCGTCCTCCTACAATGAGCAGTTCTTC,CSASAASSYNEQFF
TRBJ2-1,TRBV3-1,NA,few,TGTGCCAGCAGCCAAGATTTAGCCAATGAGCAGTTCTTC,CASSQDLANEQFF
TRBJ2-5,TRBV5-1,TRBD2,few,TGCGCCAGCAGCTCAGAACCGGGACTAGCGGGAGATGAGACCCAGTACTTC,CASSSEPGLAGDETQYF
TRBJ2-5,TRBV5-1,NA,once,TGCGCCAGCAAAAAAGGGGCTGAAGAGACCCAGTACTTC,CASKKGAEETQYF
TRBJ2-1,TRBV7-6,TRBD1,NA,TGTGCCAGCAGCTTATGGACAGGGAGCTCCTACAATGAGCAGTTCTTC,CASSLWTGSSYNEQFF
TRBJ1-2,TRBV3-1,NA,few,TGTGCCAGCAGCCCAACCGATGGGGCGTATGGCTACACCTTC,CASSPTDGAYGYTF